A single T cell receptor beta chain is shown here with its context. The participants were between roughly 18 and 89 years old and came from roughly 25 US areas. The recovered donors of Cohort 3 showed two negative PCRs, clearance, or symptom resolution. This CDR3 has 16 amino acids. Germline V CDR1 and CDR2: SGHRS, YFSETQ. V lost 0 bases and J lost 2, with 11 bases in between. Authors' processing steps: Estimates of nucleated cell counts were drawn from the amplification of reference gene primers. TCRdb keeps only in-frame clones here, not all; method: immunoSEQ multiplex PCR. V and J calls and clone size are as listed in that table; D and trimming were resolved from the DNA. The sample gives some 330,000 clones, under 85% of which show up once; 5% to 5.5% is in the top ten. This sample was included in a study of blood T cell repertoires in COVID-19. Study overall: Samples representing acute and convalescent COVID-19 were sourced from the United States, Italy and Spain.

This TCR came from a woman aged 45-65 years who had recovered from COVID-19. The sample comprised PBMCs or T cells enriched from blood (not recorded which). The V call is TRBV5-1, the J call TRBJ2-2, with D perhaps TRBD1 (5 bases). The CDR3 coding sequence is TGCGCCAGCAGCTTGGCAGGGCAGGGAAACACCGGGGAGCTGTTTTTT. Its protein is CASSLAGQGNTGELFF. Looking up the rest from reference TRBV5-1 and TRBJ2-2 gives the full variable domain: KAGVTQTPRYLIKTRGQQVTLSCSPISGHRSVSWYQQTPGQGLQFLFEYFSETQRNKGNFPGRFSGRQFSNSRSEMNVSTLELGDSALYLCASSLAGQGNTGELFFGEGSRLTVL.